This TCR beta chain was sequenced for a study of blood T cells in healthy people across ages (dated by TCRdb to 2014 to 2015). Study-level background: In model experiments, roughly one uniquely barcoded TCR beta cDNA molecule per two T cells was captured by template switching. To track age-related changes in TCR beta repertoire diversity, the study relied on deep sequencing normalized with unique cDNA molecular identifiers. The donors were split into four age groups: young (average around 15 years), middle-aged (roughly 39), aged (more than 55) and long-lived (approximately 80). Donors of different ages were randomly distributed across sequencing lanes to avoid experimental bias. Two additional independent replicas of 1 million unique cDNA reads from the same blood draw were analyzed for two donors (one aged 18 to 30 and one aged 80 or older).

Worth noting for this clonotype: Its specific antigen is unknown. No qualities accompany the bases; no much larger clone lies one base away.

Here is what the overall study found, with its caveats: Bulk unsorted PBMC profiling prevented conclusive comparison of naive and antigen-experienced compartments. Observed TCR beta diversity correlated strongly with the percentage of naive T cells measured by flow cytometry. As age increased, observed TCR beta diversity per million T cells dropped in a roughly linear way, and a significant reduction was already evident by age 40. Donor CMV infection status was unknown, potentially confounding age-related changes in expanded clonotypes. Estimates of total diversity from one million sequenced T cells were regarded as lower bounds and underestimates. Compared with the aged group, the long-lived group had more naive CD4+ T cells, fewer expanded clones and increased TCR diversity, a pattern suggesting age selection.

As encoded in the germline V gene (reference sequence), CDR1 is LNHNV while CDR2 is YYDKDF. Including the terminal cysteine and phenylalanine, the CDR3 comprises 17 residues. The only DNA kept is the CDR3, 51 bases in frame from the first base. Donors were a few dozen systemically healthy Caucasian individuals from Russia aged roughly 6 to 95 years. Each donor gave about 10 milliliters of peripheral blood, drawn into EDTA-treated Vacutainer tubes. PBMCs were isolated by Ficoll-Paque density-gradient centrifugation, with at least 6.5 million obtained per sample. Trizol reagent was used to extract total RNA from PBMCs, with at least 5.5 micrograms per sample. For every donor, flow cytometry on a PBMC aliquot measured the percentage of naive CD45RAhigh/CD27high T cells. The library was prepared using 5' RACE. TCRdb names Illumina HiSeq 2500 as the instrument used. A second roughly 6 to 11 cycle PCR used a sample-barcoded 5' primer and a J-beta primer mix. Each TCR beta cDNA molecule received a unique molecular identifier from a template-switch 5' adaptor carrying 12 random nucleotides. At least 2.5 million CDR3-containing paired-end reads were obtained from each sample. First-strand cDNA was synthesized from all RNA with the Mint cDNA synthesis kit, primed by a TRBC-specific oligonucleotide. Following uracil-DNA glycosylase treatment, all cDNA underwent a first 18-cycle PCR with the universal primers M1SS and BC2_uni_R. Under the source paper's analysis protocol: For normalization, 1 million high-quality reads were randomly selected from each sample, with every read carrying a distinct molecular identifier. Instead of being binned into consensus sequences, reads that shared molecular identifiers were thrown out. CDR3 identification, clonotype clustering and error correction used MiTCR with a Q25 quality threshold and the strictest error-elimination algorithm. A nonparametric unseen species model with Euler transformation was used to estimate a lower bound on total TCR beta diversity. The public reads were reprocessed in TCRdb via fastp at Q25 and MiXCR, keeping in-frame beta chains. Every distinct CDR3 protein forms one entry, paired with its most common genes and DNA. The V and J calls shown here were made by TCRdb, not taken from the authors' results. This sample is represented by 800,000 to 900,000 distinct CDR3 sequences; about 62% of them were singletons. The ten biggest clones cover roughly a quarter of the sample.

The sequenced material came from blood. This clonotype originated in a man younger than 40 in good health. The rearrangement combines TRBV15 with TRBJ2-7, with 7 bases in between that match TRBD1. The better agreement between TRBJ2-4 and the DNA end casts doubt on the J call. CDR3 reads: CATSRRTGARAKNIQYF. The DNA sequence follows: TGTGCCACCAGCAGACGCACAGGGGCTCGTGCCAAAAACATTCAGTACTTC.